This T cell receptor beta chain is from a study of CD8 T cells in ankylosing spondylitis. Quantitative barcoded 5'-RACE was used to prepare TCR beta libraries. TCRdb reanalysed the 5' RACE reads using MiXCR and keeps one entry per CDR3 protein. The sample holds about 840,000 distinct CDR3 sequences; about 11% are singletons and the top ten take approximately 0.51%. V lost 5 bases and J lost 3; bases outside the gene matches: 7. There are 14 residues in the CDR3. Germline-derived CDR1 and CDR2 are DFQATT and SNEGSKA (reference sequence). Notes on the study in general: Reports say disease-linked clones showed up significantly more in matched ankylosing spondylitis synovial fluid. Disease-linked clones displayed a CD8+ phenotype and appeared relatively rarely in peripheral blood. For ankylosing spondylitis blood, a TCR beta motif of roughly 8 highly homologous variants appeared characteristic. There were earlier reports of some motif variants in reactive arthritis synovial fluid and blood.

This clonotype has ten or more counts. Its antigen is as yet unknown. The clonotype originates from a male donor with ankylosing spondylitis. The chain employs TRBV20-1 and TRBJ2-7; 10 bases line up with TRBD1. Sequencing was performed on blood, either unsorted or a sorted T cell fraction (not recorded which). The CDR3 region is CSAPTRDRGYEQYF. The CDR3 bases are TGCAGTGCTCCTACCCGGGACAGGGGCTACGAGCAGTACTTC.